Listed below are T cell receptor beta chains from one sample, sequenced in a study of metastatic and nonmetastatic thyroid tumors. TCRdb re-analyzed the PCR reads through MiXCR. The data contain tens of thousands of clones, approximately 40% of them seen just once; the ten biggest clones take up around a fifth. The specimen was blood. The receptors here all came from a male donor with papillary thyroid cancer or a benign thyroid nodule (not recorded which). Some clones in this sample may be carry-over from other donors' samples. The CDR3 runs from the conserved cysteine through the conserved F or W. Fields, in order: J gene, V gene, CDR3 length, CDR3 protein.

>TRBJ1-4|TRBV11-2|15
CASSGIPGTNEKLFF
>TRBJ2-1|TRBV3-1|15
CASSQESLGVKGQFF
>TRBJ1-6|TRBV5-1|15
CASSRDRQVNSPLHF
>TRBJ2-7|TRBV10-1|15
CASSESLQGIYEQYF
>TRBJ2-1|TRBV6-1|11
CASTYANEQFF
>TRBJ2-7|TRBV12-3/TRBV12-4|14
CASSLDLSSYEQYF
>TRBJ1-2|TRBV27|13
CASSQGLSYGYTF
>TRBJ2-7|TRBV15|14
CATSRDRGPYEQYF
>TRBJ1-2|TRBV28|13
CASSLQGAYGYTF
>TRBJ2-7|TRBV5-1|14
CASSWGLVRDEQYF
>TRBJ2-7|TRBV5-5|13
CASSTAISGEQYF
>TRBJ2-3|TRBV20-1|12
CSARDGTDTQYF
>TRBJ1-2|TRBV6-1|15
CASSQTGESLYGYTF
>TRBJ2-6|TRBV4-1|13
CASSQGRANVLTF
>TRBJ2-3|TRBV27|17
CASSYAPWTLLTDTQYF
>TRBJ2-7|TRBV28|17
CASSPHIGTSATYEQYF
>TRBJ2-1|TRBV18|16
CASSEKGLGAYNEQFF
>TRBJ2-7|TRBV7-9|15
CASSLYPGQGDEQYF
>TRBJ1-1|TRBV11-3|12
CASCYTNTEAFF
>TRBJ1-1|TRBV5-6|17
CASSPEGGRLMNTEAFF
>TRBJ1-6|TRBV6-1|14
CASSSRTENSPLHF
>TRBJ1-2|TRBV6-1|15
CASTEGQGTNYGYTF
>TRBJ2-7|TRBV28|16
CASSSRVGQGVYEQYF
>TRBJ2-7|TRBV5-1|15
CASSLTSAADYEQYF
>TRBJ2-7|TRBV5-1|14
CASSFSGEGYEQYF
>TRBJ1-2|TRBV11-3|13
CASSPYGTYGYTF
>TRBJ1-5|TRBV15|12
CATSRDVQPQHF
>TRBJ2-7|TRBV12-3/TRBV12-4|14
CASSFGGRKYEQYF
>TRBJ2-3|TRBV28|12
CASSWVRDTQYF